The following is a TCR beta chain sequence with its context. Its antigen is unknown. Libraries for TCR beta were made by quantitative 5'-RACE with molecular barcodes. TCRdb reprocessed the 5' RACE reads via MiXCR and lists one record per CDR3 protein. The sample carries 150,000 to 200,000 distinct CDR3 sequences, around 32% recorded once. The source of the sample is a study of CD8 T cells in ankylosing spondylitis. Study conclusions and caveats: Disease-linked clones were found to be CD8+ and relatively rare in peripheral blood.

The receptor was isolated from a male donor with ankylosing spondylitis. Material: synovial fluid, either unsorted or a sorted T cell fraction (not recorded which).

The CDR3, as DNA: TGTGCCAGCAGTCCAAGCAGGTCGAACACTGAAGCTTTCTTT. It specifies CASSPSRSNTEAFF. The J gene is TRBJ1-1, the V gene TRBV2; D not certain. The CDR3 is 14 amino acids. V dropped 5 bases and J dropped 1 base, with 11 bases sitting between them. CDR1 SNHLY and CDR2 FYNNEI come from the germline V gene.